The 10 T cell receptor beta chains reported below all come from one sample, sequenced in a study of Graves' ophthalmopathy and Graves' hyperthyroidism. For repertoire sequencing, the TCR beta CDR3 regions were amplified from RNA transcripts. The first round was an RT-PCR with HTBI primers, and the second round was a multiplex PCR. TCRdb independently ran MiXCR on the multiplex PCR reads; one entry per CDR3 protein. The profile shows about 1.1 million distinct CDR3 sequences, roughly two fifths of them singletons. Sequencing used peripheral blood or thyroid tissue (not recorded which). The receptors come from an adult man with Graves' hyperthyroidism.

This clonotype was observed at least ten times. The V and J genes are TRBV29-1 and TRBJ2-7, with 9 bases fitting TRBD2. The CDR3 sequence is 12 residues long. V lost 7 bases and J lost 4; bases outside the gene matches: 5. Per germline, CDR1 SQVTM and CDR2 ANQGSEA. The CDR3 coding sequence is TGCAGCGCTAGCGGGGCTTTGTACGAGCAGTACTTC. Residues: CSASGALYEQYF.

This clonotype was seen a few times. The V and J genes are TRBV4-3 and TRBJ2-5; D not resolved. CDR3 length: 15 residues. CDR1 is LGHNA, CDR2 YSLEER, per germline. The V and J ends lost 1 base and 2 bases respectively, with 11 bases between them. CDR3 in DNA: TGCGCCAGCAGCCAAGCGAGAACCTTTCAAGAGACCCAGTACTTC. It codes for CASSQARTFQETQYF.

Remarks on this clonotype: The germline gene is not matched at one end of the junction; a read error may be the cause. CDR3 loop: CASSLSAGGVTEAFF. The CDR3, as DNA: TGTGCCAGCAGCTTATCGGCAGGGGGGGTCACTGAAGCTTTCTTT. The J gene is TRBJ1-1, the V gene TRBV5-1, with 7 positions matching TRBD1. Germline values: CDR1 SGHRS, CDR2 YFSETQ. The CDR3 sequence is 15 residues long.

V gene TRBV9 combines with J gene TRBJ1-5; D not certain. Germline V gene sequence: CDR1 SGDLS, CDR2 YYNGEE. This CDR3 spans 15 amino acids. Trimming took 2 bases from V and 0 from J, leaving 9 bases between them. The CDR3 loop reads CASSVSVNSNQPQHF. The CDR3 bases are TGTGCCAGCAGCGTTAGCGTGAATAGCAATCAGCCCCAGCATTTT.

This chain joins TRBV10-3 and TRBJ2-5, with TRBD1 as a possible D gene (7 bases). The V end lost 10 bases, the J end lost 5 bases, and 14 bases lay between the germline ends. The CDR3 loop spans 12 amino acids. Germline CDR1 ENHRY, CDR2 SYGVKD. In DNA form, the CDR3 reads TGTGCCACCAGGAGGGGGCTGGAGACCCAGTACTTC. Its translation: CATRRGLETQYF.

This clonotype came up many times. Since a much larger clone is just one base distant, this may be a read error. Written as DNA, the CDR3 is TGCAGCGTTGAACTCCAAGAGACCCAGTACTTC. It encodes CSVELQETQYF. This sequence joins TRBV29-1 and TRBJ2-5; D uncertain. With 2 bases removed from V and 1 base from J, the gap between germline ends came to 2 bases. Germline V gives CDR1 SQVTM, CDR2 ANQGSEA. The CDR3 is 11 amino acids. Filled out from reference TRBV29-1 and TRBJ2-5, the complete variable domain reads SAVISQKPSRDICQRGTSLTIQCQVDSQVTMMFWYRQQPGQSLTLIATANQGSEATYESGFVIDKFPISRPNLTFSTLTVSNMSPEDSSIYLCSVELQETQYFGPGTRLLVL.

The chain uses TRBV2 and TRBJ1-4, with D unresolved. The CDR3 covers 15 residues. Germline assignment: CDR1 SNHLY and CDR2 FYNNEI. Trimming took off 1 base at V and 8 bases at J, with 14 bases between the two ends. CDR3 bases: TGTGCCAGCAGTGAAGTAAAGGGAGGCCTAGAAAAACTGTTTTTT. It translates to CASSEVKGGLEKLFF.

The chain links TRBV2 to TRBJ1-2, with a weak D call TRBD1 (5 bases). This CDR3 is 15 amino acids long. Germline values: CDR1 SNHLY, CDR2 FYNNEI. Trimming removed 8 bases at V and 5 bases at J, with 21 bases between. CDR3 in DNA: TGTGCCAGCTCACTAAGACAGAAAATCGCATATGGCTACACCTTC. It specifies CASSLRQKIAYGYTF.

In this sample, this clonotype turned up many times. The chain combines TRBV7-9 with TRBJ1-4, with TRBD1 matching 7 bases. After removal of 5 bases from V and 8 bases from J, the junction contained 14 bases not matched to a gene. The CDR3 is 16 residues long. Germline V CDR1 and CDR2: SEHNR, FQNEAQ (reference sequence). CDR3 in DNA: TGTGCCAGCAGCCCCGACAGGGTCTCGTCTCGAGAAAAACTGTTTTTT. Translation: CASSPDRVSSREKLFF. Full variable domain (rest looked up from reference TRBV7-9 and TRBJ1-4): DTGVSQNPRHKITKRGQNVTFRCDPISEHNRLYWYRQTLGQGPEFLTYFQNEAQLEKSRLLSDRFSAERPKGSFSTLEIQRTEQGDSAMYLCASSPDRVSSREKLFFGSGTQLSVL.

The table lists this clonotype with a few counts. The chain recombines TRBV7-9 with TRBJ1-1; tentative D call: TRBD1 (6 bases). Trimming took off 4 bases at V and 8 bases at J, with 14 bases between the two ends. The CDR3 covers 13 residues. CDR1 is SEHNR, CDR2 FQNEAQ, per germline (reference sequence). CDR3 DNA: TGTGCCAGCAGCTCGAACAGGGCGGGCGAAGCTTTCTTT. This sequence encodes CASSSNRAGEAFF.